This entry is about one T cell receptor beta chain. The antigen remains undetermined. This entry is derived from a study of cytomegalovirus exposure and HLA in healthy donors. About the study: HLA-typed donors contributed approximately 86 million unique TCRs, which were held in an early data release. Among a few hundred genotyped donors, more than 65% fell in the Caucasian-associated ancestry cluster.

Study results and caveats: Reports indicated that the classifier achieved high specificity and sensitivity in diagnosing cytomegalovirus status.

A multiplex PCR was run with 60 Vbeta primers and 13 Jbeta primers. Data came from immunoSEQ multiplex PCR; TCRdb stores just in-frame clones and leaves some out. The sample's table shows some 130,000 clones. The specimen sequenced was PBMCs. The TCR originated in a woman aged 60 to 75 in good health and CMV-seronegative.

As DNA, the CDR3 is TGTGCCAGCAGCTTCCGGGACAGGGGCCCAGCTTTCTTT. This sequence encodes CASSFRDRGPAFF. The chain is built from TRBV7-2 and TRBJ1-1; TRBD1 agrees at 10 bases. CDR1 SGHTA and CDR2 FQGNSA come from the germline V gene. The CDR3 sequence is 13 residues long. The V and J ends lost 3 bases and 10 bases, in that order; junction bases with no gene match: 5.